One sample yielded the 11 T cell receptor beta chains listed below, sequenced in a study of T cell responses to AZD1222 COVID-19 vaccine. The assay was immunoSEQ multiplex PCR, and TCRdb's table has in-frame clones only and misses some. The sample records 110,000 to 150,000 clones, around 88% being singletons. Sequenced material: peripheral blood, taken on day 0 of AZD1222 vaccination. The receptors shown here come from an adult in good health.

J is TRBJ1-2 and V is TRBV28; possibly TRBD1 for D (6 bases). Germline CDR1 is MDHEN and CDR2 is SYDVKM. CDR3 size: 13 residues. V lost 5 bases and J 5 bases, leaving 12 bases between the germline ends. CDR3 nucleotides: TGTGCCAGCAGTCTCCAGACAGGATATGGCTACACCTTC. This sequence encodes CASSLQTGYGYTF.

The gene calls are TRBV3-1 (or the pseudogene TRBV3-2) and TRBJ2-1; 10 nucleotides line up with TRBD1. V lost 4 bases to trimming and J lost 9 bases; unmatched junction nucleotides: 6. CDR3 length equals 14 residues. CDR1 and CDR2 from the germline V gene are LGHDT and YNNKEL (reference sequence). This CDR3 reads CASSRGTGATEQFF. In DNA form, the CDR3 reads TGTGCCAGCAGCCGTGGGACAGGGGCGACTGAGCAGTTCTTC.

This chain connects TRBV9 to TRBJ2-3; TRBD2 matches 10 bases. V was clipped by 2 bases and J by 4 bases; unmatched bases: 10. This CDR3 spans 17 amino acids. Germline CDR1 reads SGDLS; CDR2 reads YYNGEE. CDR3 protein: CASSVGIMSGRADTQYF. The CDR3 bases are TGTGCCAGCAGCGTGGGGATTATGAGCGGGAGGGCAGATACGCAGTATTTT.

The V call is TRBV11-2, the J call TRBJ2-1; TRBD2 matches at 9 bases. This CDR3 is built from 14 residues. CDR1 and CDR2 from the germline V gene are SGHAT and FQNNGV. V was pared by 7 bases and J by 3 bases, with 4 bases of the junction left unmatched. CDR3 nucleotide sequence: TGTGCCAGCAATAGCGGGGGATTCTACAATGAGCAGTTCTTC. It yields the protein CASNSGGFYNEQFF.

The rearrangement uses TRBV6-2 or TRBV6-3 and TRBJ2-7; no definite D call. The germline CDR1 and CDR2 sequences are MNHEY and SVGEGT. V was trimmed by 0 bases and J by 4 bases, leaving 16 bases between them. The CDR3 is 16 amino acids. The CDR3 sequence: CASSYSITPPPYEQYF. In nucleotides, the CDR3 is TGTGCCAGCAGTTACTCGATTACACCTCCGCCTTACGAGCAGTACTTC.

The rearrangement links TRBV19 to TRBJ2-2, with 7 bases fitting TRBD1. CDR1 LNHDA and CDR2 SQIVND come from the germline V gene (reference sequence). The ends lost 6 bases at V and 1 base at J; junction bases unmatched: 5. The CDR3 length is 15 residues. The CDR3 DNA is TGTGCCAGTAGCACCGGGACAGTGAACACCGGGGAGCTGTTTTTT. It specifies CASSTGTVNTGELFF. Complete variable domain (other parts from reference TRBV19 and TRBJ2-2): DGGITQSPKYLFRKEGQNVTLSCEQNLNHDAMYWYRQDPGQGLRLIYYSQIVNDFQKGDIAEGYSVSREKKESFPLTVTSAQKNPTAFYLCASSTGTVNTGELFFGEGSRLTVL.

V usage is TRBV6-2 or TRBV6-3 and J usage is TRBJ1-1, with a tentative D call TRBD1 (6 bases). The CDR3 loop spans 16 amino acids. V gave up 6 bases and J gave up 0 bases, with 17 bases separating them. Germline loops: CDR1 MNHEY, CDR2 SVGEGT. CDR3 loop: CASSPDSFPMNTEAFF. The CDR3 DNA is TGTGCCAGCAGCCCGGACAGTTTTCCGATGAACACTGAAGCTTTCTTT.

In its sample, this clone was seen a few times. The V gene is TRBV5-8, the J gene TRBJ2-1, with 7 bases lining up with TRBD2. The V and J ends lost 2 bases and 0 bases, in that order; junction bases with no gene match: 5. CDR1 and CDR2 (germline): SGHTS, YDEGEE. The CDR3 spans 16 residues. The chain's CDR3 is CASSFPPSGSYNEQFF. CDR3 DNA sequence: TGTGCCAGCAGCTTCCCCCCTAGCGGCTCCTACAATGAGCAGTTCTTC.

The CDR3 loop reads CASSEISNQPQHF. The DNA for the CDR3 is TGCGCCAGCAGTGAAATAAGTAATCAGCCCCAGCATTTT. The chain recombines TRBV10-2 with TRBJ1-5; D unclear. The CDR3 is 13 amino acids. Looked up from germline, CDR1 is WSHSY and CDR2 is SAAADI. With 3 bases removed from V and 4 bases from J, the gap between germline ends came to 7 bases.

This chain links TRBV5-1 with TRBJ1-1; perhaps TRBD1 as D (5 bases). Germline V CDR1 and CDR2: SGHRS, YFSETQ. The CDR3 is 15 amino acids. Deletions cut 0 bases from V and 1 base from J, with 10 bases between. The CDR3 nucleotides read TGCGCCAGCAGCTTGGACTATGGGGCGAACACTGAAGCTTTCTTT. Its protein product is CASSLDYGANTEAFF.

This clone is a singleton in its sample. The chain joins TRBV7-9 to TRBJ1-2, with a possible D match to TRBD1 (5 bases). Trimming stripped 2 bases from V and 0 bases from J, with 19 bases between. Germline CDR1 and CDR2: SEHNR and FQNEAQ (reference sequence). The CDR3 totals 18 residues. CDR3 region: CASSLWGLTSAANYGYTF. Here the CDR3 DNA reads TGTGCCAGCAGCTTATGGGGACTGACATCAGCCGCTAACTATGGCTACACCTTC.